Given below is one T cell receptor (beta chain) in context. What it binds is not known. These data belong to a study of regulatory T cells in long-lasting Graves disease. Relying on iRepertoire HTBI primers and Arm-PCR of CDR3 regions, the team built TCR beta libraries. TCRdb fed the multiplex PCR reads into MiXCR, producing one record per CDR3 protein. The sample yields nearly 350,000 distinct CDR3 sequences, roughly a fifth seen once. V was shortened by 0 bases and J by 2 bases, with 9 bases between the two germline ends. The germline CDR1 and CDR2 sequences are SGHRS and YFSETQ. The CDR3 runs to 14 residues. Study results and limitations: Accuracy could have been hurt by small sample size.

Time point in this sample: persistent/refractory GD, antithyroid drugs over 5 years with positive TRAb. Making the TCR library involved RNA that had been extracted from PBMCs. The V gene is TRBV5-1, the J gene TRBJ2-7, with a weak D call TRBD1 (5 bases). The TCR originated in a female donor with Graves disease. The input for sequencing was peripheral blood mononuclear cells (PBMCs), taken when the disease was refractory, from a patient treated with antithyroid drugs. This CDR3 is CASSLVKGAYEQYF. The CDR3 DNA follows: TGCGCCAGCAGCTTGGTTAAAGGGGCCTACGAGCAGTACTTC. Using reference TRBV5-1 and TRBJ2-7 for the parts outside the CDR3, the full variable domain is KAGVTQTPRYLIKTRGQQVTLSCSPISGHRSVSWYQQTPGQGLQFLFEYFSETQRNKGNFPGRFSGRQFSNSRSEMNVSTLELGDSALYLCASSLVKGAYEQYFGPGTRLTVT.